Listed here are 23 T cell receptor beta chains from one sample, sequenced in a study of blood T cell repertoires in COVID-19 (TCRdb year 2020). Libraries were constructed by the immunoSEQ multiplex PCR assay. TCRdb mirrors the immuneACCESS table, restricted to in-frame sequences. Some clones are absent from its copies; in checked studies, under half trace to an unresolved V gene, and the reason for the others is unknown. This sample is represented by 250,000 or so clones; around 90% of them were singletons. The leading ten clones occupy less than 0.95% of the sample. Source material: peripheral blood. The receptors stem from a woman aged 40-49 years who had recovered from COVID-19.

V and J are TRBV6-5 and TRBJ2-1; 7 bases fit TRBD2. This CDR3 has 15 amino acids. V lost 6 bases to trimming and J lost 6 bases; unmatched junction nucleotides: 11. The germline V gene has CDR1 MNHEY and CDR2 SVGAGI. The CDR3 DNA reads TGTGCCAGCAGCCCCGGGCTAGCGGAGACCAATGAGCAGTTCTTC. It yields the protein CASSPGLAETNEQFF.

The genes are TRBV11-3 and TRBJ2-1; TRBD2 aligns across 7 bases. Trimming took 0 bases from V and 6 from J; bases not matched to a gene: 8. The CDR3 extends over 16 amino acids. Germline CDR1 is SGHNT and CDR2 is YENEEA. This chain's CDR3 is CASSLEAGEGFNEQFF. CDR3 nucleotides: TGTGCCAGCAGCTTAGAGGCGGGAGAGGGCTTCAATGAGCAGTTCTTC.

The gene calls are TRBV18 and TRBJ1-1, with TRBD1 matching over 7 bases. V lost 4 bases to trimming and J lost 6 bases; unmatched junction nucleotides: 8. The CDR3 length is 14 residues. Germline CDR1 and CDR2: KGHSH and LQKENI. For the CDR3, the DNA is TGTGCCAGCTCACGAACCAGGGGGGTCTCTGAAGCTTTCTTT. It codes for CASSRTRGVSEAFF.

J is TRBJ1-5 and V is TRBV19; 10 nucleotides align to TRBD1. Germline V gene data show CDR1 as LNHDA and CDR2 as SQIVND (reference sequence). The J segment lost 6 bases and the V segment lost 7 bases, leaving 6 bases of the junction unmatched. The CDR3 covers 14 residues. The CDR3 nucleotides read TGTGCCAGTAAAGGGGGACAGGGGAGTCAGCCCCAGCATTTT. Residues: CASKGGQGSQPQHF.

The chain employs TRBV4-2 and TRBJ2-7; tentatively, D is TRBD1 (5 bases). The CDR3 length is 16 residues. Trimming took 0 bases from V and 6 from J, leaving 18 bases between them. Germline loops: CDR1 LGHNA, CDR2 YNFKEQ. The CDR3 loop is CASSQDGSGSPSEQYF. The DNA of the CDR3 is TGTGCCAGCAGCCAAGATGGGTCAGGGTCCCCCTCCGAGCAGTACTTC.

The chain is built from TRBV28 and TRBJ2-7; 14 bases match TRBD2. Germline V gene sequence: CDR1 MDHEN, CDR2 SYDVKM. Trimming cost V 7 bases and J 6 bases; bases outside gene matches: 2. This CDR3 is 13 amino acids long. The CDR3 spells CASTGLAGAEQYF. The CDR3, as DNA: TGTGCCAGCACGGGACTAGCGGGAGCCGAGCAGTACTTC.

V gene TRBV9 combines with J gene TRBJ2-3; perhaps TRBD2 as D (6 bases). This CDR3 contains 15 residues. Trimming left V 2 bases short and J 1 base short, with 11 bases between. Per germline, CDR1 SGDLS and CDR2 YYNGEE. In nucleotides, the CDR3 is TGTGCCAGCAGCGTTACCGGGAGAGGCACAGATACGCAGTATTTT. Translated, it gives CASSVTGRGTDTQYF.

The chain couples TRBV7-2 to TRBJ1-1, with 10 bases aligning to TRBD1. This CDR3 has 17 amino acids. In germline, CDR1 is SGHTA, CDR2 FQGNSA. With 4 bases clipped from V and 0 bases from J, the junction kept 8 bases outside the gene matches. CDR3 sequence reads: CASSWGWDRGLNTEAFF. Here the CDR3 DNA reads TGTGCCAGCAGCTGGGGTTGGGACAGGGGCTTGAACACTGAAGCTTTCTTT.

This chain connects TRBV15 to TRBJ2-3; tentative D call: TRBD1 (6 bases). With 7 bases removed from V and 4 bases from J, the gap between germline ends came to 18 bases. The germline V gene encodes CDR1 LNHNV and CDR2 YYDKDF (reference sequence). The length of the CDR3 is 15 residues. The CDR3 is CATKTGQTEADTQYF. The CDR3 DNA is TGTGCCACCAAGACTGGACAGACGGAAGCAGATACGCAGTATTTT.

V is TRBV5-4 and J is TRBJ2-3, with 7 bases aligning to TRBD1. The trim removed 4 bases at V and 0 bases at J, leaving 5 bases unmatched. The CDR3 loop spans 15 amino acids. Germline CDR1 is SGHNT and CDR2 is YYREEE (reference sequence). The CDR3 sequence: CASSPDRKSTDTQYF. CDR3 DNA sequence: TGTGCCAGCAGCCCGGACAGGAAGAGCACAGATACGCAGTATTTT.

This chain links TRBV9 with TRBJ2-7, with 12 bases matching TRBD2. With V trimmed by 3 bases and J by 3 bases, 4 bases remained unmatched. The germline gives CDR1 SGDLS, CDR2 YYNGEE. CDR3 length equals 15 residues. The CDR3 region has the DNA TGTGCCAGCAGCGGATCTAGCGGGAGGGACTACGAGCAGTACTTC. As protein: CASSGSSGRDYEQYF.

V is TRBV3-1 (or the pseudogene TRBV3-2) and J is TRBJ2-3; possible D gene TRBD2, 6 bases. Trimming took 0 bases from V and 0 from J, leaving 16 bases between them. The CDR3 covers 18 residues. The germline V gene encodes CDR1 LGHDT and CDR2 YNNKEL (reference sequence). The CDR3 sequence is CASSQDSLPSASTDTQYF. In DNA, the CDR3 is TGTGCCAGCAGCCAAGATAGTTTGCCTAGCGCTAGCACAGATACGCAGTATTTT.

V usage is TRBV27 and J usage is TRBJ2-5, with 12 bases aligning to TRBD2. This CDR3 spans 15 amino acids. The germline CDR1 and CDR2 sequences are MNHEY and SMNVEV (reference sequence). J gave up 5 bases and V 2 bases, and 3 bases lay outside the gene matches. This CDR3 reads CASSLGLAGMETQYF. The CDR3 nucleotides are TGTGCCAGCAGTTTAGGACTAGCGGGAATGGAGACCCAGTACTTC.

The rearrangement links TRBV3-1 (or the pseudogene TRBV3-2) to TRBJ2-3; D remains unclear. There are 16 residues in the CDR3. With 1 base removed from V and 1 base from J, the gap between germline ends came to 12 bases. The germline CDR1 and CDR2 sequences are LGHDT and YNNKEL (reference sequence). CDR3 amino acids: CASSQGLAEGTDTQYF. The CDR3 coding sequence is TGTGCCAGCAGCCAAGGGTTAGCCGAGGGCACAGATACGCAGTATTTT.

Concerning this clone itself: This specimen includes other DNA sequences encoding the same CDR3. This chain connects TRBV5-1 to TRBJ1-1, with TRBD1 matching over 7 bases. CDR3 length: 14 amino acids. The germline V gene has CDR1 SGHRS and CDR2 YFSETQ. J was trimmed by 1 base and V by 4 bases; bases with no gene match: 4. CDR3 in DNA: TGCGCCAGCAGCAGTCGACAGGGGAACACTGAAGCTTTCTTT. It encodes CASSSRQGNTEAFF.

V is TRBV10-3 and J is TRBJ2-3; 10 bases align to TRBD2. Germline CDR1 is ENHRY and CDR2 is SYGVKD. V shed 7 bases, J shed 0 bases, and the junction held 4 bases outside the gene matches. The CDR3 loop spans 15 amino acids. Here the CDR3 DNA reads TGTGCCATCAAACAGACTAGCGGGAGCACAGATACGCAGTATTTT. This translates into CAIKQTSGSTDTQYF.

The chain joins TRBV28 to TRBJ1-4, with D perhaps TRBD1 (6 bases). The V gene lost 3 bases and the J gene lost 5 bases, with 10 bases spanning the gap. The CDR3 sequence is 14 residues long. Per the germline V gene, CDR1 is MDHEN and CDR2 is SYDVKM. The DNA of the CDR3 is TGTGCCAGCAGTTTCGGACAGCAAAATGAAAAACTGTTTTTT. It encodes CASSFGQQNEKLFF.

The chain carries TRBV19 and TRBJ1-1; no reliable D call. The germline V and J ends were trimmed by 6 bases and 5 bases, with 7 bases remaining between them. The CDR3 has 11 amino acids. Germline V lookup: CDR1 LNHDA, CDR2 SQIVND (reference sequence). CDR3 DNA sequence: TGTGCCAGTAGACTCCGTACTGAAGCTTTCTTT. Its translation is CASRLRTEAFF.

This CDR3 is CASLPGLETDTQYF. CDR3 sequence (DNA): TGTGCCAGTCTGCCGGGACTAGAAACAGATACGCAGTATTTT. This chain links TRBV5-6 with TRBJ2-3; TRBD2 matches 8 bases. Trimming removed 8 bases from V and 3 bases from J; junction bases left unmatched: 8. Germline lookup yields CDR1 SGHDT and CDR2 YYEEEE. This CDR3 spans 14 amino acids.

The rearrangement joins TRBV5-4 to TRBJ1-4; a possible D gene is TRBD1 (5 bases). The CDR3 sequence is 14 residues long. Germline-derived CDR1 and CDR2 are SGHNT and YYREEE (reference sequence). Trimming removed 0 bases from V and 2 bases from J, with 5 bases in between. CDR3 in amino acids: CASSLEGTNEKLFF. The CDR3 DNA sequence: TGTGCCAGCAGCTTGGAGGGGACTAATGAAAAACTGTTTTTT. The full variable domain, with the rest looked up from reference TRBV5-4 and TRBJ1-4, is ETGVTQSPTHLIKTRGQQVTLRCSSQSGHNTVSWYQQALGQGPQFIFQYYREEENGRGNFPPRFSGLQFPNYSSELNVNALELDDSALYLCASSLEGTNEKLFFGSGTQLSVL.

The J gene is TRBJ2-3, the V gene TRBV5-1, with D possibly matching TRBD1 (7 bases). Trimming took 3 bases from V and 2 from J, leaving 13 bases between them. CDR1 SGHRS and CDR2 YFSETQ come from the germline V gene. This CDR3 comprises 15 residues. CDR3 nucleotide sequence: TGCGCCAGCAGCTCGGAGGGGACAGTCACAGATACGCAGTATTTT. Translating it yields CASSSEGTVTDTQYF.

The gene calls are TRBV10-1 and TRBJ2-3; 10 nucleotides match TRBD2. Germline-derived CDR1 and CDR2 are WNHNN and SYGVQD (reference sequence). This CDR3 has 16 residues. V gave up 6 bases and J gave up 0 bases; unmatched junction bases: 6. In nucleotides, the CDR3 is TGCGCCAGCAGCCTTCCGGGACTAGCGAGCACAGATACGCAGTATTTT. It is translated as CASSLPGLASTDTQYF.

The V gene is TRBV5-1, the J gene TRBJ1-3; unclear D gene. The CDR3 is 15 amino acids. Germline CDR1 is SGHRS and CDR2 is YFSETQ. V lost 0 bases and J 4 bases, leaving 11 bases between the germline ends. The CDR3 is CASSLERGAGNTIYF. CDR3 in DNA: TGCGCCAGCAGCTTGGAACGGGGTGCCGGAAACACCATATATTTT.